These T cell receptor beta chains were read from a single sample in a study of graft-versus-host responses after intestinal transplantation. No antigens are known for them. Profiling relied on immunoSEQ multiplex PCR, and the TCRdb table lists in-frame clones only, not all of them. The sample lists some 120,000 clones; 90% were seen once. The sequencing here drew on unstimulated CD4+ T cells sorted from spleen or lymph node cells, taken before intestinal transplant. The receptors derive from a human donor who received an intestinal transplant. Each CDR3 is given with its conserved first and last residue. A D gene is named only where the DNA matches it firmly. Not every row has a clone size; where given, it reads once, few, many or a size class.

V	size	J	D	CDR3	DNA
TRBV6-5	once	TRBJ1-4	-	CASSTEPSTNEKLFF	TGTGCCAGCAGCACAGAACCGTCAACTAATGAAAAACTGTTTTTT
TRBV28	-	TRBJ2-1	TRBD1	CASSSRGFSSGTGVHNEQFF	TGTGCCAGCAGCTCCCGGGGGTTCAGTTCGGGGACAGGGGTCCACAATGAGCAGTTCTTC
TRBV7-2	-	TRBJ2-6	TRBD2	CASSPSGTLFSGANVLTF	TGTGCCAGCAGCCCAAGCGGGACTCTTTTCTCTGGGGCCAACGTCCTGACTTTC
TRBV5-5	-	TRBJ2-7	TRBD1	CASSWDRGNEQYF	TGTGCCAGCAGCTGGGACAGGGGGAACGAGCAGTACTTC
TRBV4-1	few	TRBJ2-7	TRBD1	CASSQRDRDYEQYF	TGCGCCAGCAGCCAACGGGACAGGGACTACGAGCAGTACTTC
TRBV7-8	-	TRBJ1-4	-	CASSPGHFEKLFF	TGTGCCAGCAGCCCGGGACACTTTGAAAAACTGTTTTTT
TRBV19	-	TRBJ2-3	-	CASSPLASTDTQYF	TGTGCCAGTAGCCCCCTAGCTAGCACAGATACGCAGTATTTT
TRBV11-2	-	TRBJ2-1	TRBD2	CASSLGAGGVYEQFF	TGTGCCAGCAGCTTAGGGGCGGGAGGGGTCTATGAGCAGTTCTTC
TRBV6-6	-	TRBJ1-4	TRBD1	CASSYRDRKNEKLFF	TGTGCCAGCAGTTACCGGGACAGGAAGAATGAAAAACTGTTTTTT
TRBV28	-	TRBJ2-7	TRBD1	CASMGRGRAYSYEQYF	TGTGCCAGCATGGGCAGGGGGCGAGCCTACTCCTACGAGCAGTACTTC
TRBV5-5	-	TRBJ2-7	TRBD2	CASSLGTSEFYEQYF	TGTGCCAGCAGCTTGGGGACTAGTGAATTCTACGAGCAGTACTTC
TRBV7-9	-	TRBJ2-5	-	CASSLGLRGQGETQYF	TGTGCCAGCAGCTTAGGTTTGCGGGGGCAGGGAGAGACCCAGTACTTC
TRBV2	-	TRBJ1-5	TRBD1	CASSVKGAQPQHF	TGTGCCAGCAGTGTAAAGGGGGCTCAGCCCCAGCATTTT
TRBV28	-	TRBJ1-2	TRBD1	CASSFGSGTDYGYTF	TGTGCCAGCAGTTTCGGGTCCGGGACAGACTATGGCTACACCTTC
TRBV4-1	-	TRBJ2-1	TRBD2	CASSPTLAGVPHEQFF	TGCGCCAGCAGCCCTACACTAGCGGGAGTTCCGCATGAGCAGTTCTTC
TRBV4-1	-	TRBJ2-5	TRBD2	CASSHLRTSGRTETQYF	TGCGCCAGCAGCCACCTACGGACTAGCGGGAGGACAGAGACCCAGTACTTC
TRBV6-5	-	TRBJ2-3	TRBD1	CASSLQGPDTQYF	TGTGCCAGCAGCCTACAGGGGCCAGATACGCAGTATTTT
TRBV18	-	TRBJ2-1	TRBD2	CASSPPTLAGVGYNEQFF	TGTGCCAGCTCACCACCGACCCTAGCGGGAGTGGGATACAATGAGCAGTTCTTC
TRBV6-5	once	TRBJ1-2	-	CASTLWGGLSGYTF	TGTGCCAGCACCCTGTGGGGGGGCTTGAGTGGCTACACCTTC
TRBV2	few	TRBJ1-2	TRBD1	CASSRDSRGYTF	TGTGCCAGCAGTAGGGACAGTCGCGGCTACACCTTC